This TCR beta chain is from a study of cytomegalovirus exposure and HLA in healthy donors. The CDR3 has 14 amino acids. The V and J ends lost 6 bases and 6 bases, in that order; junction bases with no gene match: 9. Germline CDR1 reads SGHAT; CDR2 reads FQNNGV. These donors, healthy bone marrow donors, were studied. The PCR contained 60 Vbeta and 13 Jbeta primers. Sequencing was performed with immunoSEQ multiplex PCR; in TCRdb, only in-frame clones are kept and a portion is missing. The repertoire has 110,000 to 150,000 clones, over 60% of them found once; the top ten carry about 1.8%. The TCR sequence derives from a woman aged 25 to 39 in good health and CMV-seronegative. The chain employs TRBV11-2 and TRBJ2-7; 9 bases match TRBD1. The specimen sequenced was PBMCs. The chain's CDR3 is CASSRPGTGSEQYF. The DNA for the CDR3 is TGTGCCAGCAGTCGCCCGGGGACAGGGTCCGAGCAGTACTTC.